This T cell receptor (beta chain) was recovered during a study of T-cell memory formation after mild COVID-19. Study observations and caveats: In second-wave clones peaking day 37, SARS-CoV-2 specificity remained unconfirmed. The finding that pre-infection memory included some responding clones suggested that cross-reactive memory joined. Contracting CD4+ clones were located mainly in CM and EM, and CD8+ clones in EMRA. Clones that shrank (day 15 to 85) were balanced CD4/CD8, whereas later expanders leaned CD4+.

TCRdb reanalysed the 5' RACE reads using MiXCR and keeps one entry per CDR3 protein. Counted here are 300,000 to 400,000 distinct CDR3 sequences, 25% to 30% occurring once; the ten biggest clones make up about 14%. With 4 bases clipped from V and 5 bases from J, the junction kept 4 bases outside the gene matches. This CDR3 region has 13 residues. Germline CDR1 is SGHDT and CDR2 is YYEEEE. This clonotype was seen repeatedly, ten times or more. Its antigen is currently unknown. The chain joins TRBV5-6 to TRBJ2-5; 8 positions agree with TRBD1. The specimen was PBMCs or a T cell subset sorted from them (not recorded which). This receptor was taken from an adult woman who had mild COVID-19 (a few samples of this study predate the infection). Cell type and time point are not known. The CDR3 here is CASSAQGVETQYF. The CDR3 DNA reads as TGTGCCAGCAGCGCACAGGGGGTCGAGACCCAGTACTTC.